This T cell receptor (beta chain) emerged from a study of CD8 T cells in Susac syndrome. CD8+ and CD4+ blood T cells underwent TCR beta sequencing. V lost 4 bases and J lost 0, with 14 bases in between. Germline loops: CDR1 MNHEY, CDR2 SMNVEV (reference sequence). The CDR3 has 16 amino acids. Random hexamers were used to reverse transcribe the RNA input (about 0.5 to 1 ug). Via MiXCR, TCRdb re-called the immunoSEQ multiplex PCR reads, giving one row per CDR3 protein. The table includes approximately 270,000 distinct CDR3 sequences, around 93% detected once. The sequenced sample was CD4+ T cells from PBMCs. V is TRBV27 and J is TRBJ2-3; D possibly corresponds to TRBD2 (6 bases). This clonotype originated in a human donor with multiple sclerosis. For the CDR3, the DNA is TGTGCCAGCAGTTGGGGGGAGAACCCTAGCACAGATACGCAGTATTTT. Its protein product is CASSWGENPSTDTQYF.